The 8 T cell receptor beta chains reported below all come from one sample, sequenced in a study of blood T cells in healthy people across ages. Next came a second PCR, run for about 6 to 12 cycles, which used a sample-barcoded 5' primer along with a J-beta primer mix. TCRdb reprocessed the 5' RACE reads via MiXCR and lists one record per CDR3 protein. The top ten clones hold roughly 13% of a sample with some 1.1 million distinct CDR3 sequences, 35% to 40% of them seen once. The sample consisted of blood. These receptors came from a man aged 18 to 35 in good health.

This clonotype showed up just a few times. This sequence joins TRBV7-6 and TRBJ2-1; possibly TRBD2 for D (5 bases). There are 15 residues in the CDR3. V dropped 2 bases and J dropped 4 bases, with 12 bases sitting between them. Germline CDR1 SGHVS, CDR2 FNYEAQ. The CDR3 sequence is CASSLMGELYNEQFF. In DNA, the CDR3 is TGTGCCAGCAGCTTAATGGGAGAGCTATACAATGAGCAGTTCTTC.

J is TRBJ1-2 and V is TRBV7-8; D uncertain. Trimming left V 5 bases short and J 8 bases short, with 15 bases between. The germline V gene encodes CDR1 SGHVS and CDR2 FQNEAQ. The CDR3 runs 13 residues. CDR3 in amino acids: CASSITRTGGYTF. In DNA form, the CDR3 reads TGTGCCAGCAGCATAACCCGGACTGGGGGCTACACCTTC.

The V and J genes are TRBV7-9 and TRBJ1-1, with 7 bases identical to TRBD1. Losses at the gene ends were 6 bases for V and 0 bases for J; bases not matched to a gene: 10. The CDR3 is made up of 16 amino acids. CDR1 and CDR2 from the germline V gene are SEHNR and FQNEAQ (reference sequence). Here the CDR3 reads CASRPNIGTVNTEAFF. DNA of the CDR3: TGTGCCAGCAGACCCAATATCGGGACAGTGAACACTGAAGCTTTCTTT.

Comment on this clonotype: This may be a read error, as it is one base from a much larger clone. This chain connects TRBV6-1 to TRBJ2-4; D is undetermined. The V and J ends lost 5 bases and 1 base respectively, with 21 bases between them. Germline-derived CDR1 and CDR2 are MNHNS and SASEGT. CDR3 size: 18 residues. In DNA form, the CDR3 reads TGTGCCAGCAGTCCCGCGACCGACCACAATTGGGCCAAAAACATTCAGTACTTC. As protein: CASSPATDHNWAKNIQYF.

For the CDR3, the DNA is TGTGCCACCAGCAGAGCGCGGTCAGCAGTAAACATTCAGTACTTC. This translates into CATSRARSAVNIQYF. This chain links TRBV15 with TRBJ2-4, with D uncertain. V was cut by 1 base and J by 6 bases, with 13 bases left in between. The germline V gene encodes CDR1 LNHNV and CDR2 YYDKDF (reference sequence). The CDR3 sequence is 15 residues long.

The chain recombines TRBV20-1 with TRBJ1-1; a weak D match, TRBD1 (5 bases). From germline, CDR1 is DFQATT and CDR2 SNEGSKA (reference sequence). Trimming left V 3 bases short and J 11 bases short, with 13 bases between. The CDR3 spans 11 residues. The CDR3 protein is CSARVVGVAFF. The DNA of the CDR3 is TGCAGTGCTAGGGTAGTGGGGGTTGCTTTCTTT.

The chain recombines TRBV12-5 with TRBJ1-5, with TRBD1 identical over 8 bases. CDR3 length equals 17 residues. Trimming took 2 bases from V and 7 from J; bases not matched to a gene: 13. Germline CDR1 reads LGHNT; CDR2 reads FRNRAP. The CDR3 loop reads CASGLSYGTGTWQPQHF. The DNA for the CDR3 is TGTGCTAGTGGTTTGTCATACGGGACAGGTACGTGGCAGCCCCAGCATTTT. The variable domain in full, completed from reference TRBV12-5 and TRBJ1-5, reads DARVTQTPRHKVTEMGQEVTMRCQPILGHNTVFWYRQTMMQGLELLAYFRNRAPLDDSGMPKDRFSAEMPDATLATLKIQPSEPRDSAVYFCASGLSYGTGTWQPQHFGDGTRLSIL.

This clonotype appeared a few times. The chain is built from TRBV6-5 and TRBJ2-6, with D unclear. The CDR3 has 17 residues. The germline V gene has CDR1 MNHEY and CDR2 SVGAGI. V lost 2 bases and J 1 base, leaving 12 bases between the germline ends. In nucleotides, the CDR3 is TGTGCCAGCAGTTACGAAGGTCTTCAGTCTGGGGCCAACGTCCTGACTTTC. This translates into CASSYEGLQSGANVLTF.